These 8 T cell receptor beta chains were all obtained from the same sample, sequenced in a study of T cell responses to AZD1222 COVID-19 vaccine. Assay: immunoSEQ multiplex PCR; the TCRdb copy retains only in-frame clones and omits some. The sample holds 100,000 to 140,000 clones, around 90% seen once. The input for sequencing was peripheral blood, taken 28 days after the second AZD1222 dose. The origin of the receptors is an adult who received the AZD1222 COVID-19 vaccine.

V and J are TRBV6-1 and TRBJ1-5; tentatively, D is TRBD1 (6 bases). The CDR3 sequence is 16 residues long. V was cut by 2 bases and J by 2 bases, with 13 bases left in between. Germline V lookup: CDR1 MNHNS, CDR2 SASEGT. The CDR3 sequence: CASSEIGGIGNQPQHF. CDR3 nucleotides: TGTGCCAGCAGTGAAATAGGGGGGATAGGCAATCAGCCCCAGCATTTT.

The chain employs TRBV20-1 and TRBJ2-1; possible D gene TRBD2, 6 bases. Germline V lookup: CDR1 DFQATT, CDR2 SNEGSKA (reference sequence). The CDR3 has 11 residues. The CDR3: CSGGRDNEQFF. CDR3 in DNA: TGCAGCGGGGGTCGTGACAATGAGCAGTTCTTC.

This clone has more than one count but fewer than ten. The chain combines TRBV5-4 with TRBJ2-7; 8 bases agree with TRBD1. This CDR3 is 14 amino acids long. The V and J ends lost 4 bases and 3 bases, in that order; junction bases with no gene match: 6. In germline, CDR1 is SGHNT, CDR2 YYREEE (reference sequence). DNA of the CDR3: TGTGCCAGCAGCCTATCGACAGGGGACTACGAGCAGTACTTC. This codes for CASSLSTGDYEQYF.

The chain carries TRBV11-2 and TRBJ2-5; D may be TRBD1 (6 bases). The germline CDR1 and CDR2 sequences are SGHAT and FQNNGV. The CDR3 is 14 residues long. Trimming cost V 2 bases and J 4 bases, with 11 bases left between them. The DNA of the CDR3 is TGTGCCAGCAGCTTAACAGGGTTCGGAGAGACCCAGTACTTC. It translates to CASSLTGFGETQYF. Full variable domain (remainder filled in from reference TRBV11-2 and TRBJ2-5): EAGVAQSPRYKIIEKRQSVAFWCNPISGHATLYWYQQILGQGPKLLIQFQNNGVVDDSQLPKDRFSAERLKGVDSTLKIQPAKLEDSAVYLCASSLTGFGETQYFGPGTRLLVL.

The chain joins TRBV7-8 to TRBJ2-2, with 9 bases aligning to TRBD2. V dropped 3 bases and J dropped 4; count of bases not matched to a gene: 6. CDR3 size: 16 residues. Germline V lookup: CDR1 SGHVS, CDR2 FQNEAQ. The CDR3 nucleotides are TGTGCCAGCAGCTTCGCGACTAGCGGTACCACCGGGGAGCTGTTTTTT. This codes for CASSFATSGTTGELFF.

The CDR3 reads CASSPRPGQGFGELFF. CDR3 in DNA: TGTGCCAGCAGCCCCAGACCGGGACAGGGGTTCGGGGAGCTGTTTTTT. The chain carries TRBV11-2 and TRBJ2-2, with 10 bases aligning to TRBD1. The CDR3 length is 16 residues. The germline V gene encodes CDR1 SGHAT and CDR2 FQNNGV. Germline trimming cut 5 bases from V and 7 bases from J; bases unmatched to any gene: 10.

Concerning this clone itself: Mismatch with germline at one junction end may stem from a read error. This chain connects TRBV7-3 to TRBJ2-1; perhaps TRBD2 as D (6 bases). This CDR3 contains 16 residues. Germline CDR1 reads SGHTA; CDR2 reads FQGTGA. CDR3 coding DNA: TGTGCCAGCAGCCTAACTCCGGGACTTCACTACAATGAGCAGTTCTTC. Its translation is CASSLTPGLHYNEQFF.

In its sample, this clone was seen once. The rearrangement links TRBV19 to TRBJ2-2; D is perhaps TRBD1 (6 bases). V lost 4 bases and J 5 bases, leaving 14 bases between the germline ends. This CDR3 has 15 amino acids. Per the germline V gene, CDR1 is LNHDA and CDR2 is SQIVND (reference sequence). The CDR3 loop reads CASSTQWGQTGELFF. CDR3 nucleotide sequence: TGTGCCAGTAGTACCCAATGGGGGCAGACCGGGGAGCTGTTTTTT.